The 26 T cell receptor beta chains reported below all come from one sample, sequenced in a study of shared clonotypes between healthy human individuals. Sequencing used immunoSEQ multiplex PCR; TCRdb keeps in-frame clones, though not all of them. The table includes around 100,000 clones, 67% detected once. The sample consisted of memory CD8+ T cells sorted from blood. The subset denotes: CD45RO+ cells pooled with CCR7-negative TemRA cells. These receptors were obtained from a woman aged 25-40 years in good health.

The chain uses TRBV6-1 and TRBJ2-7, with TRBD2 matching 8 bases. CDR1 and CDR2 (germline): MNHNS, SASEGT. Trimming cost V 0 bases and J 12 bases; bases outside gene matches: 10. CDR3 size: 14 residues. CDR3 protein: CASSEAELAAVRYF. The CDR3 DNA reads TGTGCCAGCAGTGAAGCCGAACTAGCGGCGGTTAGGTACTTC.

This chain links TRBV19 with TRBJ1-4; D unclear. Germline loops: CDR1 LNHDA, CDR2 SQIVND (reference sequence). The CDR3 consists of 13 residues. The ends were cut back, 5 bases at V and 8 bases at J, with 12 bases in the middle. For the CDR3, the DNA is TGTGCCAGTAGTCTTCCGACGCGGGAAAAACTGTTTTTT. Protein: CASSLPTREKLFF.

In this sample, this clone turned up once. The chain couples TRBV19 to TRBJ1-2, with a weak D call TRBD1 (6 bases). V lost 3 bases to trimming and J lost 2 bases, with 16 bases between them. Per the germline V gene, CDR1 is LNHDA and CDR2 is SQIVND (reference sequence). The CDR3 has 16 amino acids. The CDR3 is CASSIWQGISNYGYTF. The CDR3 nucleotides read TGTGCCAGTAGTATCTGGCAGGGGATTAGCAACTATGGCTACACCTTC.

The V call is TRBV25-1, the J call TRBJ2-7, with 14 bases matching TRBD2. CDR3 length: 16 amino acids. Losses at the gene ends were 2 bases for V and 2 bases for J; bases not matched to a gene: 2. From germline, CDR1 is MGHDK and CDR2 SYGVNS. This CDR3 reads CASSEQGLAGAYEQYF. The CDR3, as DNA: TGTGCCAGCAGTGAACAGGGACTAGCGGGGGCCTACGAGCAGTACTTC.

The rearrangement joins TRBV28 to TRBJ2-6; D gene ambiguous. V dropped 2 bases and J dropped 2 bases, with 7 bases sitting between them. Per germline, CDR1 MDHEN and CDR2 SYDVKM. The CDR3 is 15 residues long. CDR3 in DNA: TGTGCCAGCAGTTTACGTTTGGCTGGGGCCAACGTCCTGACTTTC. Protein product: CASSLRLAGANVLTF.

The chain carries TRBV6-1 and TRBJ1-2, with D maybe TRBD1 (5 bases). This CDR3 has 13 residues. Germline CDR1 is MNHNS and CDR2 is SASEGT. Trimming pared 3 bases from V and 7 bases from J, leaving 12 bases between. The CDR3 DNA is TGTGCCAGCAGTGATTCCGACAGCAGTGGCTACACCTTC. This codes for CASSDSDSSGYTF.

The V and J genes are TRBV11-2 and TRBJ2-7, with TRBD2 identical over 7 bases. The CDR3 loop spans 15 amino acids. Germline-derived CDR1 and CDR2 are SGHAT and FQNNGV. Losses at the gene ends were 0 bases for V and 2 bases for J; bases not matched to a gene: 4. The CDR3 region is CASSLEPGRAYEQYF. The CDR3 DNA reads TGTGCCAGCAGCTTAGAGCCAGGGAGGGCCTACGAGCAGTACTTC. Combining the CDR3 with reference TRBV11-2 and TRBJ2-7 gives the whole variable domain EAGVAQSPRYKIIEKRQSVAFWCNPISGHATLYWYQQILGQGPKLLIQFQNNGVVDDSQLPKDRFSAERLKGVDSTLKIQPAKLEDSAVYLCASSLEPGRAYEQYFGPGTRLTVT.

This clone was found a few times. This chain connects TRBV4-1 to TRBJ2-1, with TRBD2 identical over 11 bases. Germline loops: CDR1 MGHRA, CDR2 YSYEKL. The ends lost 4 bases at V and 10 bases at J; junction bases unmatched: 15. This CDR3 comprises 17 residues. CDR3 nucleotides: TGCGCCAGCAGCCGCAACCCATGGACTAGCGGGCTTTTCGAGCAGTTCTTC. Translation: CASSRNPWTSGLFEQFF.

The CDR3 coding sequence is TGTGCCAGGACCCTCGGGCCCGCGGGGACCCAGTACTTC. Translating gives CARTLGPAGTQYF. The V and J genes are TRBV6-5 and TRBJ2-5; D is perhaps TRBD2 (5 bases). This CDR3 contains 13 residues. CDR1 is MNHEY and CDR2 is SVGAGI in the germline V gene. With 9 bases removed from V and 7 bases from J, the gap between germline ends came to 18 bases.

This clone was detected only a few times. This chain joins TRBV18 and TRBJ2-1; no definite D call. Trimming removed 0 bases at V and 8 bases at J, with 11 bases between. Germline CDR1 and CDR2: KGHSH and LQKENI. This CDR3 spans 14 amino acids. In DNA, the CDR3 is TGTGCCAGCTCACCACCGAGGAGTCTGGATGAGCAGTTCTTC. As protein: CASSPPRSLDEQFF.

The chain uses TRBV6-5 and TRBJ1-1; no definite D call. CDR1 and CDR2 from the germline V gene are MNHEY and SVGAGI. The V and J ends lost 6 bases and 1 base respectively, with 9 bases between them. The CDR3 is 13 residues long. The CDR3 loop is CASSPTGNTEAFF. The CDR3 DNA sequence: TGTGCCAGCAGCCCGACGGGGAACACTGAAGCTTTCTTT.

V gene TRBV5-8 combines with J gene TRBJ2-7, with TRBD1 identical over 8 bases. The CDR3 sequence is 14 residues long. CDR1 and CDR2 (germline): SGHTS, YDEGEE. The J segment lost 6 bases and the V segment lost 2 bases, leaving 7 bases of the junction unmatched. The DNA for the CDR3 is TGTGCCAGCAGCTTAGACAGGGGCAGTGGCGAGCAGTACTTC. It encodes CASSLDRGSGEQYF.

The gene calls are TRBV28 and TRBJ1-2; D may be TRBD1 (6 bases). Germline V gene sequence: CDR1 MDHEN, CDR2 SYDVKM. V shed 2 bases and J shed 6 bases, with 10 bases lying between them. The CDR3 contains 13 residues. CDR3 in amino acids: CASSLGGRDGYTF. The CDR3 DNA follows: TGTGCCAGCAGTTTAGGGGGGCGCGATGGCTACACCTTC.

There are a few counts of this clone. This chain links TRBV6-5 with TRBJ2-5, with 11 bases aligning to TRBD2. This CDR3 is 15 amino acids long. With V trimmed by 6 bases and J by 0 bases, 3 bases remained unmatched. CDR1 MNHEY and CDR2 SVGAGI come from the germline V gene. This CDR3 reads CASREGLADQETQYF. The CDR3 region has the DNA TGTGCCAGCAGAGAGGGACTAGCGGACCAAGAGACCCAGTACTTC.

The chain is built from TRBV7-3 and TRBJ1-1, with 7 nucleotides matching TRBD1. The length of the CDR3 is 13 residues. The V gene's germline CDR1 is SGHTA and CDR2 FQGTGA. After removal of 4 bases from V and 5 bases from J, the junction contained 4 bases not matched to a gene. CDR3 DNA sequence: TGTGCCAGCAGCTCCTCAGGGGGGACTGAAGCTTTCTTT. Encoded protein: CASSSSGGTEAFF.

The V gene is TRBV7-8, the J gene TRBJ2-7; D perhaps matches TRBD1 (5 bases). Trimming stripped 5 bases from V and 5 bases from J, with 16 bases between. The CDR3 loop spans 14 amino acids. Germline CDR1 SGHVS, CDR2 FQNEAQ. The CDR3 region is CASSGNHPGNEQYF. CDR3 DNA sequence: TGTGCCAGCAGCGGGAATCACCCAGGGAACGAGCAGTACTTC.

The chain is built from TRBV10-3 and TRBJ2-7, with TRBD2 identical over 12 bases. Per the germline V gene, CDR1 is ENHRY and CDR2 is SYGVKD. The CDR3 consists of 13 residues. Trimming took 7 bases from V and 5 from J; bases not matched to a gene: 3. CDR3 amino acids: CAIKLAGGHEQYF. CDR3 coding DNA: TGTGCCATCAAACTAGCGGGAGGCCACGAGCAGTACTTC.

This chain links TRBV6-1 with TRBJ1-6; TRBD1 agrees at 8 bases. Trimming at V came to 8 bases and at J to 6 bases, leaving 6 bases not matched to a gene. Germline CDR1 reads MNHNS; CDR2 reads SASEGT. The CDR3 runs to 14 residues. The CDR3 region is CASSTGGGNSPLHF. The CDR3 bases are TGTGCCAGCTCTACAGGGGGAGGTAATTCACCCCTCCACTTT.

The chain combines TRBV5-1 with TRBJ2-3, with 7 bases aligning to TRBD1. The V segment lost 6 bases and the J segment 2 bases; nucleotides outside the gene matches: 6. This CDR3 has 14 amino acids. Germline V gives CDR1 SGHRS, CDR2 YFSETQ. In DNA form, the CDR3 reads TGCGCCAGCACCCGGGACAGTTACACAGATACGCAGTATTTT. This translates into CASTRDSYTDTQYF.

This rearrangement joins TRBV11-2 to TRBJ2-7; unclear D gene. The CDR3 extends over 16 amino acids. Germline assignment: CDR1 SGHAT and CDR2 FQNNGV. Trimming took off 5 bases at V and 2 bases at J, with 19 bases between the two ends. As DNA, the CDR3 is TGTGCCAGCAGCCGAACGGGTCTGAGGCCCCCCTACGAGCAGTACTTC. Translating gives CASSRTGLRPPYEQYF.

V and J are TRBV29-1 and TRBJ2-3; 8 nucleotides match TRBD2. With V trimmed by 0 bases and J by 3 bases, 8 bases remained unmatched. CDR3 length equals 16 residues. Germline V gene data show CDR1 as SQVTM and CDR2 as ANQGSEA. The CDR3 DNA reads TGCAGCGTTGAAGAAGGCGCGGGAGGTTATACAGATACGCAGTATTTT. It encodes CSVEEGAGGYTDTQYF.

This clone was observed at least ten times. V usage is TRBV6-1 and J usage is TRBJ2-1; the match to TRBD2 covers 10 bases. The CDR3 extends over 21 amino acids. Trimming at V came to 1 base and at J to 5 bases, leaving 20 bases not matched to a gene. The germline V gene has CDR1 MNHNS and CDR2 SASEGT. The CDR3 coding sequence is TGTGCCAGCAGTGAAGACGTCAGAATCTTACTAATAGCGGGAGGAAACAATGAGCAGTTCTTC. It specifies CASSEDVRILLIAGGNNEQFF.

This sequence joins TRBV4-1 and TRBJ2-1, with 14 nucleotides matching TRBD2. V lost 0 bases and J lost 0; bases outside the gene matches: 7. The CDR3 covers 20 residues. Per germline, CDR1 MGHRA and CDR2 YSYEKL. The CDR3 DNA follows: TGCGCCAGCAGCCAAGATCCTGGGACTAGCGGGAGAATCTCCTACAATGAGCAGTTCTTC. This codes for CASSQDPGTSGRISYNEQFF.

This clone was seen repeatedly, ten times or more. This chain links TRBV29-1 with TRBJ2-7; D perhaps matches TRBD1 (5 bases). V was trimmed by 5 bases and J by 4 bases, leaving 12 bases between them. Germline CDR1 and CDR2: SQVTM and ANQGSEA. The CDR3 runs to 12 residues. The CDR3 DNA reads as TGCAGCGTTTCCTCAACAGGATACGAGCAGTACTTC. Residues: CSVSSTGYEQYF.

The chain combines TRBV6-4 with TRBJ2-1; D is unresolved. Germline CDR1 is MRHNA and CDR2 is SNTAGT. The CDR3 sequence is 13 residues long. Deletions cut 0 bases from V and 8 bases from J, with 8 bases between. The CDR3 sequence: CASSDSLGYEQFF. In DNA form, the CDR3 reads TGTGCCAGCAGTGACTCCCTCGGCTATGAGCAGTTCTTC.

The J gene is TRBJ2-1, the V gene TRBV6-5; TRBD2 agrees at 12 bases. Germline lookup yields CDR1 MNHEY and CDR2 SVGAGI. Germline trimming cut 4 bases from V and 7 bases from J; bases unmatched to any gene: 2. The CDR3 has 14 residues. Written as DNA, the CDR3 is TGTGCCAGCAGTTCCGGGACTAGCGGGAATGAGCAGTTCTTC. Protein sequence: CASSSGTSGNEQFF.